Listed here are 12 T cell receptor beta chains from one sample, sequenced in a study of T cells in Graves' hyperthyroidism and ophthalmopathy. The investigators amplified TCR beta CDR3 regions from RNA transcripts. HTBI primers drove first-round RT-PCR of the TCR CDR3. TCRdb reprocessed the multiplex PCR reads via MiXCR and lists one record per CDR3 protein. The repertoire holds about 410,000 distinct CDR3 sequences, with around 13% as singletons. Sequenced: blood. These receptor sequences come from a woman aged 25 to 39 with Graves' ophthalmopathy.

The table lists this clonotype with a few counts. This chain joins TRBV6-6 and TRBJ1-2; the match to TRBD1 covers 8 bases. J lost 12 bases, V lost 2 bases, and 5 bases had no gene match. From germline, CDR1 is MNHNY and CDR2 SVGAGI (reference sequence). There are 12 residues in the CDR3. The CDR3: CASSYRTGKHTF. The CDR3 coding sequence is TGTGCCAGCAGTTACCGGACAGGGAAACACACCTTC.

This clonotype was seen repeatedly, ten times or more. The chain is built from TRBV27 and TRBJ2-7; perhaps D is TRBD1 or TRBD2 (5 bases each). CDR3 length: 17 residues. Germline CDR1 is MNHEY and CDR2 is SMNVEV (reference sequence). Trimming left V 2 bases short and J 0 bases short, with 17 bases between. CDR3 coding DNA: TGTGCCAGCAGTTTAAGGGGCCAGGGAGCCCCCTCCTACGAGCAGTACTTC. The encoded protein is CASSLRGQGAPSYEQYF.

This clonotype was detected many times. This chain uses TRBV4-1 with TRBJ2-7, with D possibly TRBD1 on 5 matching bases. The V gene's germline CDR1 is MGHRA and CDR2 YSYEKL. This CDR3 spans 14 amino acids. V was shortened by 3 bases and J by 2 bases, with 11 bases between the two germline ends. In nucleotides, the CDR3 is TGCGCCAGCAGCCAGTCGGACACAGCCTACGAGCAGTACTTC. Its translation: CASSQSDTAYEQYF.

This clonotype has at least ten counts. V gene TRBV30 combines with J gene TRBJ1-4; weak D call: TRBD1 (5 bases). Germline CDR1 is GTSNPN and CDR2 is SVGIG (reference sequence). Between the trimmed V and J ends, which lost 2 bases and 8 bases, there was a span of 15 bases. The CDR3 has 14 amino acids. The CDR3 DNA is TGTGCCTGGAGTAGATGGCAGGGTAGCGAAAAACTGTTTTTT. The encoded protein is CAWSRWQGSEKLFF.

The chain combines TRBV11-2 with TRBJ2-2; no definite D call. This CDR3 has 15 amino acids. Trimming took off 2 bases at V and 1 base at J, with 8 bases between the two ends. Germline CDR1 reads SGHAT; CDR2 reads FQNNGV. CDR3 sequence reads: CASSLLSWNTGELFF. The CDR3 coding sequence is TGTGCCAGCAGCTTATTGTCATGGAACACCGGGGAGCTGTTTTTT.

This clonotype came up a few times. CDR3 sequence (DNA): TGTGCCAGCAGTGACCAGGGGGTATCCTACGAGCAGTACTTC. This codes for CASSDQGVSYEQYF. This rearrangement joins TRBV25-1 to TRBJ2-7, with 7 positions matching TRBD1. This CDR3 spans 14 amino acids. V trimming: 3 bases; J trimming: 1 base; junction bases outside the gene matches: 3. Germline V gives CDR1 MGHDK, CDR2 SYGVNS.

This clonotype was counted many times. The chain is built from TRBV7-8 and TRBJ1-4; no clear D gene. Germline V gives CDR1 SGHVS, CDR2 FQNEAQ. Trimming left V 4 bases short and J 1 base short, with 10 bases between. The CDR3 loop spans 15 amino acids. The CDR3 reads CASSWMWGTNEKLFF. In DNA, the CDR3 is TGTGCCAGCAGCTGGATGTGGGGAACTAATGAAAAACTGTTTTTT.

In this sample, this clonotype turned up a few times. The chain links TRBV29-1 to TRBJ1-2, with D perhaps matching TRBD1 (5 bases). This CDR3 contains 15 residues. Germline CDR1 reads SQVTM; CDR2 reads ANQGSEA. Trimming removed 4 bases at V and 1 base at J, with 16 bases between. CDR3 nucleotide sequence: TGCAGCGTTGGGGGGGGACGGCAGCTTAACTATGGCTACACCTTC. This translates into CSVGGGRQLNYGYTF.

This clonotype was picked up a small number of times. The genes are TRBV4-2 and TRBJ2-3; D perhaps matches TRBD2 (6 bases). Trimming took off 9 bases at V and 1 base at J, with 11 bases between the two ends. The germline V gene encodes CDR1 LGHNA and CDR2 YNFKEQ. This CDR3 has 13 amino acids. The CDR3 bases are TGTGCCAGTGCCGGAGGGGGCACAGATACGCAGTATTTT. Protein product: CASAGGGTDTQYF.

The sample holds many counts of this clonotype. This chain connects TRBV20-1 to TRBJ1-1; D ambiguous. Trimming took off 1 base at V and 3 bases at J, with 12 bases between the two ends. CDR3 size: 14 residues. Germline V gene data show CDR1 as DFQATT and CDR2 as SNEGSKA (reference sequence). For the CDR3, the DNA is TGCAGTGCTAGAGTTGGCCGGCTCTACACTGAAGCTTTCTTT. It codes for CSARVGRLYTEAFF.

This clonotype occurred many times. The chain combines TRBV12-3 or TRBV12-4 with TRBJ2-3; D might be TRBD2 (6 bases). The length of the CDR3 is 16 residues. V lost 1 base and J 2 bases, leaving 13 bases between the germline ends. The CDR3 DNA reads TGTGCCAGCAGTTTAGAGTCCGGGGGTGTCACAGATACGCAGTATTTT. Translated: CASSLESGGVTDTQYF.

A word on this clonotype: The junction and the germline gene differ at one end; a read error may be behind it. The V call is TRBV19, the J call TRBJ2-7; no clear D. In germline, CDR1 is LNHDA, CDR2 SQIVND (reference sequence). The CDR3 totals 13 residues. This CDR3 is CASSRARALEQYF. The CDR3 nucleotides read TGTGCCAGCAGTAGGGCAAGGGCCCTCGAGCAGTACTTC.